The TCR beta chain under discussion was sequenced for a study of cytomegalovirus exposure and HLA in healthy donors. Study results and caveats: Across all donors, roughly uniform sequencing depth was an assumption of the presence/absence analyses.

Both 60 Vbeta primers and 13 Jbeta primers went into the PCR. Using immunoSEQ multiplex PCR, the repertoire was profiled, and TCRdb retains in-frame clones only, with some absent. The data hold about 120,000 clones, with around two thirds observed a single time. There are a few counts of this clone. Its antigen is currently unknown. Germline V gives CDR1 ENHRY, CDR2 SYGVKD. This CDR3 is built from 12 residues. V lost 0 bases and J lost 4, with 4 bases in between. V gene TRBV10-3 combines with J gene TRBJ2-7; the D is unclear. The source of this sequence is a woman between 35 and 50 years old in good health and CMV-seropositive. Sequenced material: PBMCs. The CDR3 sequence is CAISESQYEQYF. The DNA for the CDR3 is TGTGCCATCAGTGAGTCACAGTACGAGCAGTACTTC.